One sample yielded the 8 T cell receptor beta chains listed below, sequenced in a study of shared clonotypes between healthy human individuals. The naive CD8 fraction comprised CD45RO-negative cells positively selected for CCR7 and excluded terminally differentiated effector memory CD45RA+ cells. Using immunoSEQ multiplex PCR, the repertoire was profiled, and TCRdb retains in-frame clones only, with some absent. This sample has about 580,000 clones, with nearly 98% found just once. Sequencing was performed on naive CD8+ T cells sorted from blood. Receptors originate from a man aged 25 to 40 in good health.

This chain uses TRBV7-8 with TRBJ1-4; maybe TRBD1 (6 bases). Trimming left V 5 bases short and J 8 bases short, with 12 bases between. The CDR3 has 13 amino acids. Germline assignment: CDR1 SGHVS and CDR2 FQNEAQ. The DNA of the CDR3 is TGTGCCAGCAGCAGGGGGTTTCAAGAAAAACTGTTTTTT. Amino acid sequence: CASSRGFQEKLFF.

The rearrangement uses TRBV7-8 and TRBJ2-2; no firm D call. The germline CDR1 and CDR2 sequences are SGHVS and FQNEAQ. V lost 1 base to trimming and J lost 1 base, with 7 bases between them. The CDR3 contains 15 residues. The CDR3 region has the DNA TGTGCCAGCAGCTTAGAGGCAGGGAACACCGGGGAGCTGTTTTTT. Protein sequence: CASSLEAGNTGELFF. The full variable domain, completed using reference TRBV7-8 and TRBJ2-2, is GAGVSQSPRYKVAKRGQDVALRCDPISGHVSLFWYQQALGQGPEFLTYFQNEAQLDKSGLPSDRFFAERPEGSVSTLKIQRTQQEDSAVYLCASSLEAGNTGELFFGEGSRLTVL.

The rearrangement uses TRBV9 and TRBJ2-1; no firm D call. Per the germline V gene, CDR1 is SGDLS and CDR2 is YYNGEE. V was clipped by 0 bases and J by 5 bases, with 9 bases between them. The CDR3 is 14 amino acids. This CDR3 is CASSVESINNEQFF. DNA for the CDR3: TGTGCCAGCAGCGTAGAGTCAATTAACAATGAGCAGTTCTTC. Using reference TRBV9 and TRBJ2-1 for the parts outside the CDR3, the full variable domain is DSGVTQTPKHLITATGQRVTLRCSPRSGDLSVYWYQQSLDQGLQFLIQYYNGEERAKGNILERFSAQQFPDLHSELNLSSLELGDSALYFCASSVESINNEQFFGPGTRLTVL.

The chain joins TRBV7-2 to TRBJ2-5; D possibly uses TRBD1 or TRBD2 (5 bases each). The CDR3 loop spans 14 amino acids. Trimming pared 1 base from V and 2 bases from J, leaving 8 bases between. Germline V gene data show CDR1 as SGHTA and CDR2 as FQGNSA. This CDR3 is CASSLGGLQETQYF. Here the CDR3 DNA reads TGTGCCAGCAGCTTAGGGGGGTTACAAGAGACCCAGTACTTC. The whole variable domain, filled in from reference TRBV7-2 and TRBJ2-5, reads GAGVSQSPSNKVTEKGKDVELRCDPISGHTALYWYRQSLGQGLEFLIYFQGNSAPDKSGLPSDRFSAERTGGSVSTLTIQRTQQEDSAVYLCASSLGGLQETQYFGPGTRLLVL.

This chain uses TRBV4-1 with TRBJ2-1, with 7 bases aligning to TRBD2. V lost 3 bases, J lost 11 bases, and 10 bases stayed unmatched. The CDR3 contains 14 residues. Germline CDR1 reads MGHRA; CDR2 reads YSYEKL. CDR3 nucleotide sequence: TGCGCCAGCAGCCAGCCGGGACTACAGTCACAGCAGTTCTTC. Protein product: CASSQPGLQSQQFF.

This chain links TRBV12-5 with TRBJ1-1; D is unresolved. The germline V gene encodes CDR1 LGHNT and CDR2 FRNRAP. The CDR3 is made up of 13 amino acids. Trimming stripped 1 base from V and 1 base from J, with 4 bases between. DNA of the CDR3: TGTGCTAGTGGTTTGGGGGAGAACACTGAAGCTTTCTTT. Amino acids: CASGLGENTEAFF.

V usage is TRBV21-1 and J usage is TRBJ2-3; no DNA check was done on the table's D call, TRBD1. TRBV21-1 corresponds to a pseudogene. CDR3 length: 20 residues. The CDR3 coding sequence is TGTGCCAGCAGCAAAGACGTGTTGTCAGCAGGGACAGGGAGCACAGATACGCAGTATTTT. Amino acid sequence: CASSKDVLSAGTGSTDTQYF.

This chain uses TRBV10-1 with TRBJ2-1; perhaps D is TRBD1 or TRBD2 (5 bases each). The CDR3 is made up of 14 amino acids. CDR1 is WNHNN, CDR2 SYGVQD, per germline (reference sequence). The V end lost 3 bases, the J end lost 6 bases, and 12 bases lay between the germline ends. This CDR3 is CASSDGGSGNEQFF. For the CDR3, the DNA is TGCGCCAGCAGTGATGGGGGATCGGGCAATGAGCAGTTCTTC.